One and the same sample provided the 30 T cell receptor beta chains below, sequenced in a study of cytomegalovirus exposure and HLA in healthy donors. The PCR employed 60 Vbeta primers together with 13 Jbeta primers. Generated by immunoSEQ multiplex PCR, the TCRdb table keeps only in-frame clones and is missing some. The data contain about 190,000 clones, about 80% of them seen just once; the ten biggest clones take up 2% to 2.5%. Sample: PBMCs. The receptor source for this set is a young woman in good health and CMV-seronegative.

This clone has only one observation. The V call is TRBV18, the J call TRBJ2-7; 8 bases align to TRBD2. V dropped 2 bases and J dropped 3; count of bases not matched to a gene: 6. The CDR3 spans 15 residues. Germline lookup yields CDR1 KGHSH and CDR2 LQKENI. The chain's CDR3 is CASSPMTAGVYEQYF. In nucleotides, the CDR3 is TGTGCCAGCTCACCAATGACAGCGGGAGTCTACGAGCAGTACTTC.

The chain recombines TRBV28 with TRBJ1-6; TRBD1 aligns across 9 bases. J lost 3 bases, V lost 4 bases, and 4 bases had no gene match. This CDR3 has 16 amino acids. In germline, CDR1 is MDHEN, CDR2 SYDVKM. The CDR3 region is CASSSWGQGYNSPLHF. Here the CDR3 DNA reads TGTGCCAGCAGTTCCTGGGGACAGGGCTATAATTCACCCCTCCACTTT.

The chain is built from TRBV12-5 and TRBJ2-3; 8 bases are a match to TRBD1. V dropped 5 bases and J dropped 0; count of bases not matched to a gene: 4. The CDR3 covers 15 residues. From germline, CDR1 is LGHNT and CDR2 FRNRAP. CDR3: CASGPTGGSTDTQYF. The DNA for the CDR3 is TGTGCTAGTGGTCCTACAGGGGGGAGCACAGATACGCAGTATTTT. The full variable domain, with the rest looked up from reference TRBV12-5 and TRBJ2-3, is DARVTQTPRHKVTEMGQEVTMRCQPILGHNTVFWYRQTMMQGLELLAYFRNRAPLDDSGMPKDRFSAEMPDATLATLKIQPSEPRDSAVYFCASGPTGGSTDTQYFGPGTRLTVL.

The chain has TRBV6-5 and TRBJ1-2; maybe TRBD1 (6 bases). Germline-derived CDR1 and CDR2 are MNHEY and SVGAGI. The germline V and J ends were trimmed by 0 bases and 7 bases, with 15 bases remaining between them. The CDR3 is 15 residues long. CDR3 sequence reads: CASSYSKAQGSGYTF. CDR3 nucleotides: TGTGCCAGCAGTTACTCGAAGGCCCAGGGGTCTGGCTACACCTTC.

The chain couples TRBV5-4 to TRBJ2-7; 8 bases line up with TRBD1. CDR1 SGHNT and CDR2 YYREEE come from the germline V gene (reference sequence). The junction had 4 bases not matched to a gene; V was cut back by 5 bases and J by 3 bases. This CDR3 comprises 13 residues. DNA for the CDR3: TGTGCCAGCAGTCGGGACAGGTTCTACGAGCAGTACTTC. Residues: CASSRDRFYEQYF.

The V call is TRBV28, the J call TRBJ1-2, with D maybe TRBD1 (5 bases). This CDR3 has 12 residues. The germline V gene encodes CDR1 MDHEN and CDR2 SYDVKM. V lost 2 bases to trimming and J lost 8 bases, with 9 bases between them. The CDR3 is CASSLNRQGYTF. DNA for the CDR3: TGTGCCAGCAGTTTAAACAGGCAGGGCTACACCTTC.

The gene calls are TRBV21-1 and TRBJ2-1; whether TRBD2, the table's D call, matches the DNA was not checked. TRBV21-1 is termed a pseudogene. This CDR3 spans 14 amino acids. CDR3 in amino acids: CAVTSGPYPNEQFF. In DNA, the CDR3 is TGTGCCGTCACTAGCGGCCCCTATCCCAATGAGCAGTTCTTC.

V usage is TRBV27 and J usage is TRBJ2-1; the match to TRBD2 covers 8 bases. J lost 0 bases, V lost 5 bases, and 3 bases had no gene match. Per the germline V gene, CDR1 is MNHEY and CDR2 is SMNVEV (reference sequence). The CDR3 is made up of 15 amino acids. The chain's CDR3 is CASSPSGSSYNEQFF. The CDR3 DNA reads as TGTGCCAGCAGTCCAAGCGGGAGCTCCTACAATGAGCAGTTCTTC.

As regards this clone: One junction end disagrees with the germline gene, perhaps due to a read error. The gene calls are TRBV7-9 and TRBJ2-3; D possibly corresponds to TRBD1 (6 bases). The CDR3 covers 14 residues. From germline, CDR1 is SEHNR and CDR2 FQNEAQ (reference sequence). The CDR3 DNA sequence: TGTTCCAGCAGCTTAAAGGGGGACACAGATACGCAGTATTTT. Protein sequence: CSSSLKGDTDTQYF.

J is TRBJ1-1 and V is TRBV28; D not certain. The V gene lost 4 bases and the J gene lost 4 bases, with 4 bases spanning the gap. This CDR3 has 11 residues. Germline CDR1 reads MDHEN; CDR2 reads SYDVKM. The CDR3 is CASSSSTEAFF. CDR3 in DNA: TGTGCCAGCAGTTCGTCCACTGAAGCTTTCTTT.

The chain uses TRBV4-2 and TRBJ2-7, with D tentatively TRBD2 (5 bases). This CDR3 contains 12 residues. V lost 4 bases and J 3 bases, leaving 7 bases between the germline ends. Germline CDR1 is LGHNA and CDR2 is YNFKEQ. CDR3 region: CASSPRGYEQYF. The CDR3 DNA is TGTGCCAGCAGCCCTCGGGGCTACGAGCAGTACTTC.

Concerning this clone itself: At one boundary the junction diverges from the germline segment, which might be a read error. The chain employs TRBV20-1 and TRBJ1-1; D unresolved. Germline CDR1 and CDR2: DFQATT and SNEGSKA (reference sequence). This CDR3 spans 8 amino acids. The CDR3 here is CSAPWPQF. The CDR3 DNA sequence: TGCAGTGCTCCGTGGCCTCAATTT.

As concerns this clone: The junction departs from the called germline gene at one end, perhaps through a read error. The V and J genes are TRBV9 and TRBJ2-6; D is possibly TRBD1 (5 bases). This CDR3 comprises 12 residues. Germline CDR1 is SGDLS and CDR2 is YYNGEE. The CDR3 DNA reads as TGTGCCAGTCTATCTGGGGCCAACGGCCTGACTTTC. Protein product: CASLSGANGLTF. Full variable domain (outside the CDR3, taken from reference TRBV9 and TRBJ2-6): DSGVTQTPKHLITATGQRVTLRCSPRSGDLSVYWYQQSLDQGLQFLIQYYNGEERAKGNILERFSAQQFPDLHSELNLSSLELGDSALYFCASLSGANGLTFGAGSRLTVL.

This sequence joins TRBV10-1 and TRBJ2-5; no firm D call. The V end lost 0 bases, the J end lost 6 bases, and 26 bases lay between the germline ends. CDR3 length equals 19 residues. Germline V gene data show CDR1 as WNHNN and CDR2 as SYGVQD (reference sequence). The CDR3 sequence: CASSESPPSPLKAGQTQYF. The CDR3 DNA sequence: TGCGCCAGCAGTGAGTCGCCACCTTCCCCCCTCAAGGCTGGGCAGACCCAGTACTTC.

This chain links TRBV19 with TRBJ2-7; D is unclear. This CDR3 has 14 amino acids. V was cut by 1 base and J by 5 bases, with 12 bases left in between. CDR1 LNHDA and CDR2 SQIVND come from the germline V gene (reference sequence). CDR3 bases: TGTGCCAGTAGTATAGGTTTAGCAGAGAACGAGCAGTACTTC. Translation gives CASSIGLAENEQYF.

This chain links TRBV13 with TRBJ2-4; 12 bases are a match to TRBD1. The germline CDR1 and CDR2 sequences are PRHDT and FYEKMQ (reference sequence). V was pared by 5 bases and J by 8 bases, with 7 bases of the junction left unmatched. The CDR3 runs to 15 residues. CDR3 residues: CASSGRDRGPDIQYF. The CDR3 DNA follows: TGTGCCAGCAGCGGAAGGGACAGGGGGCCTGACATTCAGTACTTC.

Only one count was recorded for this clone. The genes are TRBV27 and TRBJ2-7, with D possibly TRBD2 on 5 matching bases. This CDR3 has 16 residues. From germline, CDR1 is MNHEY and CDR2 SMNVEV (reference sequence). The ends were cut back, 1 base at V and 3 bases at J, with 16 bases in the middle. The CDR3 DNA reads TGTGCCAGCAGTTTATTGGGCAGTGTTGGAGGCTACGAGCAGTACTTC. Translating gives CASSLLGSVGGYEQYF.

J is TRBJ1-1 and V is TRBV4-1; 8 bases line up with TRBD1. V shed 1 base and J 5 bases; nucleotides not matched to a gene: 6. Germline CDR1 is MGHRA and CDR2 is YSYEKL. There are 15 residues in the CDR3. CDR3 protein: CASSQAVRGRTEAFF. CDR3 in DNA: TGCGCCAGCAGCCAAGCCGTCAGGGGGCGGACTGAAGCTTTCTTT.

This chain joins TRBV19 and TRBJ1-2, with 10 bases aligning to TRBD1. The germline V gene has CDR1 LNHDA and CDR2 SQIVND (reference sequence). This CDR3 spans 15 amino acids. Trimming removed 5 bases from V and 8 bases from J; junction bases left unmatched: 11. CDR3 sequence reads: CASSPLTGGARGYTF. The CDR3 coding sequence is TGTGCCAGTAGTCCTTTGACAGGGGGCGCGAGGGGCTACACCTTC.

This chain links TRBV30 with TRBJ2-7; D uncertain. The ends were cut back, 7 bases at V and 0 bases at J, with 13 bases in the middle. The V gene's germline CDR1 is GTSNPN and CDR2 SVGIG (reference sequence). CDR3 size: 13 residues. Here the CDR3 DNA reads TGTGCCTCGGTCCGCCCGAGCTCCTACGAGCAGTACTTC. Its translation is CASVRPSSYEQYF.

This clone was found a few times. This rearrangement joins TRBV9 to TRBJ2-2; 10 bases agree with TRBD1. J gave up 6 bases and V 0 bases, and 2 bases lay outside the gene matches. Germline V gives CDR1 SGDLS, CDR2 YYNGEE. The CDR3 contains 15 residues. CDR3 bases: TGTGCCAGCAGCGTAGTGGACAGGGGGTCCGGGGAGCTGTTTTTT. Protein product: CASSVVDRGSGELFF.

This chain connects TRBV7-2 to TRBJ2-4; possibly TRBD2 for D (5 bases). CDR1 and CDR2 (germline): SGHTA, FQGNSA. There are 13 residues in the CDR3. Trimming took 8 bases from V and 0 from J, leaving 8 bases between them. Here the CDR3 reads CASGGIAKNIQYF. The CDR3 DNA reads TGTGCCAGCGGAGGAATAGCCAAAAACATTCAGTACTTC.

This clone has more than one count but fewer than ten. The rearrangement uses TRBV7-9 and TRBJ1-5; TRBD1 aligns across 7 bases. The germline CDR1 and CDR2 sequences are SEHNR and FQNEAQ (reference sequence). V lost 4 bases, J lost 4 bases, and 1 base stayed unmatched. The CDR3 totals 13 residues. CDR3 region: CASSSTGNQPQHF. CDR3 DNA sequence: TGTGCCAGCAGCTCGACAGGGAATCAGCCCCAGCATTTT.

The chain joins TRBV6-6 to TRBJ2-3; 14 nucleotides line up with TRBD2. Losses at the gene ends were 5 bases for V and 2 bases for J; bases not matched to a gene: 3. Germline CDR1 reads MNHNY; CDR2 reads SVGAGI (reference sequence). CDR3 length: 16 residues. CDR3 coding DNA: TGTGCCAGCAGTATGACTAGCGGGGGGGCCACAGATACGCAGTATTTT. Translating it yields CASSMTSGGATDTQYF.

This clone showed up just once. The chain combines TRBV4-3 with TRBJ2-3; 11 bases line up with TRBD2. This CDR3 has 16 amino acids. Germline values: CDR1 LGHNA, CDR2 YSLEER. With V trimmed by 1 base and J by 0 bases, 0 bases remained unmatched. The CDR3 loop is CASSQGTSGSTDTQYF. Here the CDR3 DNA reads TGCGCCAGCAGCCAAGGGACTAGCGGGAGCACAGATACGCAGTATTTT.

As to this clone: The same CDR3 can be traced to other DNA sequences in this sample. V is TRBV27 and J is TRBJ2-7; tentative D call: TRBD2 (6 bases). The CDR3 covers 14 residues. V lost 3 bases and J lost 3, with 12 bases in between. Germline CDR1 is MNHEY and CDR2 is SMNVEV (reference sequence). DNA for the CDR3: TGTGCCAGCAGTTTGCGGGGTGAGAACTACGAGCAGTACTTC. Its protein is CASSLRGENYEQYF.

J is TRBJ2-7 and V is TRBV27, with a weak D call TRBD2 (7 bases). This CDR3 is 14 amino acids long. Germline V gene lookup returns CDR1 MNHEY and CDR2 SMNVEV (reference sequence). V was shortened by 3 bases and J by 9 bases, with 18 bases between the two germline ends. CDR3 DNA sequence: TGTGCCAGCAGTTTTACCGGGGGGCAGAACGGGCAGTACTTC. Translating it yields CASSFTGGQNGQYF.

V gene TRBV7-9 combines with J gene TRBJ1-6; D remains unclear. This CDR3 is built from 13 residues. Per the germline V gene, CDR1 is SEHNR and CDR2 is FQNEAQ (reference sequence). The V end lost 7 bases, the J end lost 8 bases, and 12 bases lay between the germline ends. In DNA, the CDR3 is TGTGCCAGCAATTTCAAAGCGGATTCACCCCTCCACTTT. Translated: CASNFKADSPLHF.

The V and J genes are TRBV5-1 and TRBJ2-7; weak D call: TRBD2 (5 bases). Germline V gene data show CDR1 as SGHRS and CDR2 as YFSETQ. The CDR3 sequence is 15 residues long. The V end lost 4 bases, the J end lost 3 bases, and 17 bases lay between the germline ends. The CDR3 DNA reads TGCGCCAGCAGCCGTACTAGAGGGCCCGACTACGAGCAGTACTTC. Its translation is CASSRTRGPDYEQYF.

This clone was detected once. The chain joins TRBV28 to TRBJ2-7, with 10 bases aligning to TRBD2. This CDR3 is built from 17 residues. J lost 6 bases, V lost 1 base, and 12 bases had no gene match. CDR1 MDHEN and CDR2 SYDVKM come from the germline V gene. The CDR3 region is CASSLSVRLAGDPEQYF. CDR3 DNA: TGTGCCAGCAGTTTATCTGTCCGGCTAGCGGGGGACCCCGAGCAGTACTTC.